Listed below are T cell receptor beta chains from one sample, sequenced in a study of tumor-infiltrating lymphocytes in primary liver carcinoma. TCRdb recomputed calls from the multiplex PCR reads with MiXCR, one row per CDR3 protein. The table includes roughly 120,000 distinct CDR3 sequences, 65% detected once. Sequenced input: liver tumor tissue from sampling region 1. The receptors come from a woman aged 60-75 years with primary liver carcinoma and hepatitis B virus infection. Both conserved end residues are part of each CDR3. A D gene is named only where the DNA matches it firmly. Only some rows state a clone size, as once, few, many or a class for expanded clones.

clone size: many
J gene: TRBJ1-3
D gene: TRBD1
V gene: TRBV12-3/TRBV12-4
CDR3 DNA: TGTGCCAGCAGTGCCACAGGGGACTCTGGAAACACCATATATTTT
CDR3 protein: CASSATGDSGNTIYF

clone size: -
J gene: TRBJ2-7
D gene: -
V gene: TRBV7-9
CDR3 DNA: TGTGCCAGCAGCTTAGACGGGACCCCCTACGAGCAGTACTTC
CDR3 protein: CASSLDGTPYEQYF

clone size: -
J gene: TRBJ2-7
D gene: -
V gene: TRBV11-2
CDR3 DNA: TGTGCCAGCAGCGTAGCAAGCAGGAGTCAGTACTTC
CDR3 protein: CASSVASRSQYF

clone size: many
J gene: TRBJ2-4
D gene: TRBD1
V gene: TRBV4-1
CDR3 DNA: TGCGCCAGCAGCCAAGGGGACAGGATTGTGGACATTCAGTACTTC
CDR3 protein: CASSQGDRIVDIQYF

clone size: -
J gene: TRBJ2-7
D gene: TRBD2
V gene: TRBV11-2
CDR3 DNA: TGTGGCAACAGCGAGACCGGGACTAGCGGCTACGAGCAGTACTTC
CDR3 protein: CGNSETGTSGYEQYF

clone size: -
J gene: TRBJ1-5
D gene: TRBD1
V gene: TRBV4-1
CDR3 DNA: TGCGCCAGCTGCCAGACAGGGCAATATCAGTCCCAGCATTTT
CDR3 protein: CASCQTGQYQSQHF

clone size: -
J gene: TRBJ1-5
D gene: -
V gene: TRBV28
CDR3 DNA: TGTGCCAGCAGTTTAGGGGGCAGGGACCATCAGCCCCAGCATTTT
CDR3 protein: CASSLGGRDHQPQHF

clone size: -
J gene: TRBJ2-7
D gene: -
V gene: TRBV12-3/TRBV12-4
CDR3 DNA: TGTGCCAGCACCAGCGACGCCGGCTCCTACGAACAGAGCTTC
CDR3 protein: CASTSDAGSYEQSF

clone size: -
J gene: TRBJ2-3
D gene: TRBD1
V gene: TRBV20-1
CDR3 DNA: TGCAGTGCCAAATCCGGGACCGGGACAGGGGTAAATCAGCCCCAGTATTTT
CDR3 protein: CSAKSGTGTGVNQPQYF

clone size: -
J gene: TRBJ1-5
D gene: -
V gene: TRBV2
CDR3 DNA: TGTGCCAGCAGTGCGCAGTTTGATCAGCCCCAGCATTTT
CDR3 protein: CASSAQFDQPQHF

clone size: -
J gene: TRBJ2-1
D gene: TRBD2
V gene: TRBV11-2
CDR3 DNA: TGTGCCAGCGGCTTGGGACTAGTGGGAGATGAGCAGTTCTTC
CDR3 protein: CASGLGLVGDEQFF

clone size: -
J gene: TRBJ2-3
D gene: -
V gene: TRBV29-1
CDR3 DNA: TGCAGCGCCACTAGCACAAATACGCAGTATTTC
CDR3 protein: CSATSTNTQYF

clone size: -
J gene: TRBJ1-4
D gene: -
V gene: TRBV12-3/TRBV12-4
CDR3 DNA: TGTGCCAGCAGTTTGGTACCATTGCGGGCTTCTGAAAAACTGTTTTTT
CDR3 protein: CASSLVPLRASEKLFF

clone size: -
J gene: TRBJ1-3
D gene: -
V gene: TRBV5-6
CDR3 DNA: TGTGCCAGCAGCTTCACCCACCTCCGGGGTGCGGACCCCATATATTTT
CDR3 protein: CASSFTHLRGADPIYF

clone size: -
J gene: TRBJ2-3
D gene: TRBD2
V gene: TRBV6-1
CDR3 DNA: TGTGCCAGCAGGGGACTAGCGGGGGTAGTGCGGGATACGCAGTATTTT
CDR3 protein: CASRGLAGVVRDTQYF

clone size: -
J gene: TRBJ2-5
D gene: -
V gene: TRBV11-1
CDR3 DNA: TGTGTCAGCAGCTTCGGGGGTTTGGAGACCCAGTACTTC
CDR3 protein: CVSSFGGLETQYF

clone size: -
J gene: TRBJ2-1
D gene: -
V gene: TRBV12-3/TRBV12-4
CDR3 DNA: TGTGCCAGCAGTACCCTTCTAAGTGGCGAGCAGTTCTTC
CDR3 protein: CASSTLLSGEQFF

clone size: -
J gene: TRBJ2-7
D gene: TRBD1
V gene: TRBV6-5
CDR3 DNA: TGTGCCAGCAATGGAGGACAGGCCTCCTACGAGCAGTACTTC
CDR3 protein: CASNGGQASYEQYF

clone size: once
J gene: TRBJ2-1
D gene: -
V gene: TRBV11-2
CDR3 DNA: TGTGCCAGCAGCCTCTGGGAGAGGGCCTACAATGAGCAGTTCTTC
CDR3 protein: CASSLWERAYNEQFF

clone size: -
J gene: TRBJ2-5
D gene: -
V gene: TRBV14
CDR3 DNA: TGTGCCAGCGGAGGGTCAACCGGGCGGGAGACCCAGTACTTC
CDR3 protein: CASGGSTGRETQYF

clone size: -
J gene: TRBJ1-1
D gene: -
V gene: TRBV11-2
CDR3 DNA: TGTGCCGGCAGCTTGGTAGGGGTTAGTTGGGCCACTGAAGCTTTCTTT
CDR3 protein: CAGSLVGVSWATEAFF

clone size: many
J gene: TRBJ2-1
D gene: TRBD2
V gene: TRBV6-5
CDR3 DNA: TGTGCCAGCAGTCCGGGACTAGGGTACTACAATGAGCAGTTCTTC
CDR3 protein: CASSPGLGYYNEQFF

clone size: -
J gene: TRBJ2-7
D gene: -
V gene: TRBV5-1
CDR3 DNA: TGCGCCAGCAGCTTGGATGGATGGGGGTTGGCCTACGAGCAGTACTTC
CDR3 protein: CASSLDGWGLAYEQYF

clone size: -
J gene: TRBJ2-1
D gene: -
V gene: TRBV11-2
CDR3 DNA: TGTGCCAGCAGCTTGGGCGTCGAGAGATTCTACAATGAGCAGTTCTTC
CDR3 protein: CASSLGVERFYNEQFF

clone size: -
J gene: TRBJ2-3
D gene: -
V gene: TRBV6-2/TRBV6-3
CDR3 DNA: TGTGCCAGCAGTCCCGGGAAGGGTTTGGTCACAGATACGCAGTATTTT
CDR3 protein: CASSPGKGLVTDTQYF

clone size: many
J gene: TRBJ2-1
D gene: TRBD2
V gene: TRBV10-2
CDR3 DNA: TGCGCCAGCAGTGAGATCCAGCGGGGGAACAATGAGCAGTTCTTC
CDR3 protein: CASSEIQRGNNEQFF

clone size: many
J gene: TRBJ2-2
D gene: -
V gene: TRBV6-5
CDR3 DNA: TGTGCCAGCAGTTACTCGATTCGGGACGGGAGAAACACCGGGGAGCTGTTTTTT
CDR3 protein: CASSYSIRDGRNTGELFF

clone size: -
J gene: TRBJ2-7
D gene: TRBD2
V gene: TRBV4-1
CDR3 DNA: TGCGCCAGCAGTCCGGCGGGTAGCGGGAGTAACGAGCAGTACTTC
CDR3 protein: CASSPAGSGSNEQYF

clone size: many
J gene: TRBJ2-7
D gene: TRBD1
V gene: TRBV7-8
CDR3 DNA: TGTGCCAGCAGCGTAGGACAGGGGGCGATGGGGGAGCAGTACTTC
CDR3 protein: CASSVGQGAMGEQYF

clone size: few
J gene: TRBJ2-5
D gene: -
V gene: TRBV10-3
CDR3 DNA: TGTGCCATCAGGGAAGCGGTCCAAGAGACCCAGTACTTC
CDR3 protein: CAIREAVQETQYF

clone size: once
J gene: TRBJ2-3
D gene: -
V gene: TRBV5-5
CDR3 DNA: TGTGCCAGCAGCGTGCGGGGCATAGGCACAGACACGCAGTATTTT
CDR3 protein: CASSVRGIGTDTQYF

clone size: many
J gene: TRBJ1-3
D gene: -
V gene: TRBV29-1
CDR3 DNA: TGCAGCGTTGTTGGGGGTTTGGTGGGGGGCTCTGGAAACACCATATATTTT
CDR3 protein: CSVVGGLVGGSGNTIYF

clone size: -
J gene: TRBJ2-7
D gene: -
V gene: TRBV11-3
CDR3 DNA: TGTGCAAGCAGCGCGAGGACGGCCCCAATCGAGCTGTACTTC
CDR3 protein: CASSARTAPIELYF

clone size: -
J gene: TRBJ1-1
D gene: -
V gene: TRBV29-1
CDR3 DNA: TGCAGCGTTGGATTAGGGAGGAACACTGAAGCTTTCTTT
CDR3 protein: CSVGLGRNTEAFF

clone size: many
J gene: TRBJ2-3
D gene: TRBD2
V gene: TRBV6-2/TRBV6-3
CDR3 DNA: TGTGCCAGCAGTTACCCCGGACTAGCGGGACTATCAGGTCCAGATACGCAGTATTTT
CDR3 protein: CASSYPGLAGLSGPDTQYF

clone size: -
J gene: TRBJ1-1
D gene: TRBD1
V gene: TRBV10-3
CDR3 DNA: TGTGCCAACAGTGACTCGACAGGGTTGGACACTGAAGCTTTCTTT
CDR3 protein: CANSDSTGLDTEAFF

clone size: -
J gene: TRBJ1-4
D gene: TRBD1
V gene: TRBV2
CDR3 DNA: TGTGCTAGCAGTTACAGGGGAAAGTCTAATGAACAACTGTTTTTT
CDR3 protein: CASSYRGKSNEQLFF

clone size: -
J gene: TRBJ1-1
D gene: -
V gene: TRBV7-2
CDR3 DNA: TGTGCCAGCAGCTTAAGATCTGAAGCTTTCTTT
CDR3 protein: CASSLRSEAFF

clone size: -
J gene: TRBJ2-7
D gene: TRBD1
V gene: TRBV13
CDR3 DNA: TGTGCCAGCAGCGAGGACAGGAGTGCTTACGAGCAGTACTTC
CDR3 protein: CASSEDRSAYEQYF

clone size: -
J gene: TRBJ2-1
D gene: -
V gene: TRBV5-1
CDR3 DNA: TGCGCCAGCAGCTTGGTGCGGCTAGAGTTCGGTGGTGAGCAGTTCTTC
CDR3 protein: CASSLVRLEFGGEQFF

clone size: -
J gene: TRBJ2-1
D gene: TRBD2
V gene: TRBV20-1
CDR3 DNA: TGCAGTGCCTCCTCCTCGGGGGGGAGGGGCTGGTCCTACAATGAGCAGTCCTTC
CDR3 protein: CSASSSGGRGWSYNEQSF

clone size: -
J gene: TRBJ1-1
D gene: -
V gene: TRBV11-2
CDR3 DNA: TGTGCCAGCAGCTTAGGTCTGAGCATGAGCACTGAAGCTTTCTTT
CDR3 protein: CASSLGLSMSTEAFF

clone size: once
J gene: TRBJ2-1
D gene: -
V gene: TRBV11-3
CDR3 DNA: TGTGCCAGCAGCCGGAGCGGGACAGCTTTAAACAATGAGCAGTTCTTC
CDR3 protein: CASSRSGTALNNEQFF

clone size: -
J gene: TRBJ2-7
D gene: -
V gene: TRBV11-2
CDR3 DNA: TGTACCAGCAGCTTAGTACCAGGGGAGGTCTATGAGCAGTACTTC
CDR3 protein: CTSSLVPGEVYEQYF

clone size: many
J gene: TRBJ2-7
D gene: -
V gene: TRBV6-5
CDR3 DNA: TGTGCCAGCAGTTACTCACCCACCCTTCGATACGAGCAGTACTTC
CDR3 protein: CASSYSPTLRYEQYF

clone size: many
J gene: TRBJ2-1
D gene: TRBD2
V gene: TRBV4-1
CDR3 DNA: TGCGCCAGCAGCGATACGGGACTAGCGGGAGCCTACAATGAGCAGTTCTTC
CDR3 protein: CASSDTGLAGAYNEQFF

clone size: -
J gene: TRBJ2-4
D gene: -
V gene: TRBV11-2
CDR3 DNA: TGCGCCAGCAGCTTAGCCCCGGCAGAGCAAAACATTCGGTACTTC
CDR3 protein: CASSLAPAEQNIRYF

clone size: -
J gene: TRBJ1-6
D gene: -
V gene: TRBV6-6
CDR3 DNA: TGTGCCAGCAGCTTGGACGGTTCAAGGTCACCCCTCCGCTTT
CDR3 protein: CASSLDGSRSPLRF

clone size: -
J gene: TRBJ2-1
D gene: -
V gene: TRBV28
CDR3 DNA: TGTGCCATCCTTTCATCGGACAAATACAATGAGCAGTTCTTC
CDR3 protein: CAILSSDKYNEQFF

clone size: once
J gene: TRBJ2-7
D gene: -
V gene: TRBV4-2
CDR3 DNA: TGTGCCAGCAGGCAGTCCCGGAGGGAGGCTACCTACGAGCAGTACTTC
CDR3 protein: CASRQSRREATYEQYF

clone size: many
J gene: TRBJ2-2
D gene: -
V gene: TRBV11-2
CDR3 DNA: TGTGCCAGCAGCTTCTGGGGAGTGGGTGGCGGGGAGCTGTTTTTT
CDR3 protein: CASSFWGVGGGELFF

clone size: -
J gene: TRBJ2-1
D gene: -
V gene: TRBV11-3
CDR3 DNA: TGTGCCAGCAGCTTAGGGTGGCCATACAATGAGCAGTTCTTC
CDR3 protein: CASSLGWPYNEQFF

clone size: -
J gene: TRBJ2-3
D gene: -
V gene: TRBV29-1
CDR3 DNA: TGCAGTGTTGACGGTGGAGACACAGACACGCAGTATTTT
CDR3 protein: CSVDGGDTDTQYF

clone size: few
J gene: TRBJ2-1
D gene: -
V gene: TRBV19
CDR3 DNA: TGTGCCAGTAGTATGGGTAGGACTACCCTCAGTAGTGGTGAGCAGTTCTTC
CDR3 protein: CASSMGRTTLSSGEQFF

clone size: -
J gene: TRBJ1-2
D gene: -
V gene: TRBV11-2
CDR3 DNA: TGTGCCAGCAGCACTAGAGGGAGCGGATGTGGGACTTTCGGTTATTGCTACACCTTC
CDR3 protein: CASSTRGSGCGTFGYCYTF

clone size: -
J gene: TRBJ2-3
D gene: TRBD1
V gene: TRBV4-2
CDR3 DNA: TGTGCCAACAGCCAAGGACAGGGACAGATCACAGATACGCAGTATTTT
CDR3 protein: CANSQGQGQITDTQYF

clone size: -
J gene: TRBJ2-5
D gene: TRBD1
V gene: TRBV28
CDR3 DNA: TGTGCCAGCAGTTTAATAGGTTGGACAGGGGGTGAGACCCAGTACTTC
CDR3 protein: CASSLIGWTGGETQYF

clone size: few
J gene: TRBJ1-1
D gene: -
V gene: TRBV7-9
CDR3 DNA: TGTGCCAGCCCCCGACTGGCTGAAGCTTTCTTT
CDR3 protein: CASPRLAEAFF

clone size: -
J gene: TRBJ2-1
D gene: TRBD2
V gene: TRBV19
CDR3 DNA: TGTGTCAGTAGTATATTGGCCCCCTTAGCGGGAGATAAGAATGAGCAGTTCTTC
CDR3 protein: CVSSILAPLAGDKNEQFF

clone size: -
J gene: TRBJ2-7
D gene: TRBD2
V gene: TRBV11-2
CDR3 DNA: TGTGCTAGCAGCTTTCAGCCCGGGGGGGATCAGTACTTC
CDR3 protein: CASSFQPGGDQYF